The source of this T cell receptor beta chain is a study of T cells after yellow fever vaccination. MiXCR was run by TCRdb on the 5' RACE reads, yielding one entry per CDR3 protein. The profile shows about 350,000 distinct CDR3 sequences, around a tenth of them singletons. Trimming removed 8 bases at V and 4 bases at J, with 20 bases between. There are 15 residues in the CDR3. Germline loops: CDR1 SNHLY, CDR2 FYNNEI. This clonotype showed up just a few times. This specimen consisted of PBMCs, obtained on the day of the first yellow fever vaccination. This chain joins TRBV2 and TRBJ2-5; tentatively, D is TRBD2 (5 bases). The sequence derives from a man aged 18 to 30 who received the YFV17D yellow fever vaccine. The CDR3 loop is CASVASTIRGETQYF. CDR3 sequence (DNA): TGTGCCAGCGTCGCCAGCACGATCCGGGGAGAGACCCAGTACTTC.